This T cell receptor beta chain originates from a study of blood T cell repertoires in COVID-19. Study-level background: The analysed material was cDNA or gDNA that came from T cells, B-cell-depleted T cells, or PBMCs.

As handled by the study authors: How many nucleated cells were present was estimated from reference gene primer amplification. Produced via immunoSEQ multiplex PCR; TCRdb's table is partial and in-frame only. The DNA was the basis for D and trimming; V, J and clone size are from that table. The sample yields about 180,000 clones, 70% to 80% seen once. Per the germline V gene, CDR1 is MDHEN and CDR2 is SYDVKM. Trimming took 3 bases from V and 3 from J; bases not matched to a gene: 6. The CDR3 length is 16 residues. The V call is TRBV28, the J call TRBJ1-2; 11 bases agree with TRBD1. The clonotype was recovered from a woman in her sixties with COVID-19, enrolled during active disease. The sample comprised peripheral blood. CDR3 bases: TGTGCCAGCAGTTTTCCCCTGGGACAGGGGGACTATGGCTACACCTTC. It encodes CASSFPLGQGDYGYTF.